This TCR beta chain was captured in a study of cytomegalovirus exposure and HLA in healthy donors (dated by TCRdb to about 2017). Regarding the complete study: In an earlier analysis of 550 to 750 of the donors, under 300 Gb of sequence data and 117 million unique TCR beta sequences from 180 million or so T cells were reported. All discovery cohort repertoires had been generated on a single sequencing platform. The study used immunosequencing to profile the T cell repertoires of 600 to 850 subjects and linked those repertoires to cytomegalovirus serostatus. The study aimed to test whether cataloging public T cell receptors could reveal signatures of past pathogen exposure. Roughly 290 gigabases of sequencing data and approximately 92 million unique TCR sequences made up an early release that covered nearly 650 HLA-typed donors. An earlier analysis of 500 to 650 of the donors applied high-throughput TCR beta sequencing to assess whether each TCR beta V gene segment acted as functional or pseudogenic. Among the roughly 400 genotyped donors, around 81% belonged to the genetic ancestry cluster associated with self-reported Caucasian donors. A later analysis re-analyzed previously published TCR beta repertoires from 600 to 850 donors and added high-resolution HLA genotyping to study TCR occurrence patterns. A separate validation cohort of 100 to 150 different subjects was used in addition to the roughly 700-subject first cohort. Donor age, sex, ethnicity and CMV serostatus were compiled alongside the repertoire data. Several DR-DQ haplotypes were treated as single units for association and clustering because of strong linkage in the cohort. Rather than using new phenotypic data, the later analysis identified candidate immune exposures from TCR beta sequences and from how often those sequences occurred across donors. In a later genetic analysis, genome-wide SNP genotypes for about 65% of the 666 donors were used, and that subset was treated as a discovery cohort. Among about 370 genotyped donors of the cohort, an average of approximately 240,000 unique TCR beta nucleotide sequences was sequenced per donor, of which roughly 17% were non-productive. The number of donors typed differed by locus, with about 629-630 for A, B, C, DRB1 and DQB1, roughly 520 for DQA1, 600 to 610 for DPA1, and approximately 470 for DPB1. HLA typing covered class I and class II loci at four-digit resolution. To predict cytomegalovirus infection status, the study combined high-throughput TCR immunosequencing, statistical association of individual TCRs with disease status, and machine learning.

Receptor amplification or capture employed the immunoSEQ multiplex PCR assay. For the multiplex PCR, a mixture combining 60 forward primers for TCR Vbeta segments and 13 reverse primers for TCR Jbeta segments was used. The CDR3 region of rearranged TCR beta genes was amplified from genomic DNA with a multiplex PCR assay. Amplified TCR beta libraries were sequenced as 87-base-pair reads on the Illumina HiSeq System. Under the source paper's analysis protocol: Across the roughly 640 repertoires, a later analysis counted some 80 million unique TCR beta chains, about 10 million of which were shared by at least two donors. Raw reads were error-corrected and collapsed into unique sequences by a nearest-neighbor algorithm in which closely related sequences were merged to remove PCR and sequencing errors. To assign V, D and J gene segments, CDR3 sequences were aligned to IMGT reference sequences. For a sequence to be retained, a match of at least six nucleotides was required to both a V gene segment and a J gene segment. Rearrangements were classified as productive when the CDR3 lacked stop codons and remained in frame with V and J, and all other rearrangements were classified as non-productive. Following IMGT convention, CDR3 was defined as the stretch from the second conserved V-encoded cysteine to the conserved J-encoded phenylalanine. Sequences without an unambiguous match to a single V gene segment were excluded from the earlier analysis of about 640 of the donors. In an earlier analysis of some 590 of the donors, V segments were called functional above 56.7% productive rearrangements and were called segregating when the between-donor standard deviation exceeded 5%. A statistical classification framework was developed to diagnose cytomegalovirus status using the catalog of TCR beta chain sequences. In a later analysis, TCR nucleotide sequences were compared against IMGT/GENE-DB human TR gene sequences so that V and J genes could be assigned. Using the TCRdist pipeline, a later analysis assigned CDR3 sequences along with most-parsimonious VDJ recombination scenarios. In a later analysis, every TCR beta chain was defined by the combination of its CDR3 amino acid sequence and its V-gene family, and reads without a unique V-gene family were dropped. To address suspected cross-contamination and a sequencing artifact, a later analysis removed approximately 590 highly shared, low-generation-probability nucleotide sequences. A later analysis calculated a clonal expansion index for each public chain from normalized within-repertoire ranks of inferred template counts. In a later analysis, generation probabilities were computed with a VDJ recombination model fitted to out-of-frame rearrangements, and the resulting probabilities were checked against IGoR. Hypergeometric tests were used in a later analysis to score TCR-TCR, TCR-HLA and TCR-CMV co-occurrence, with a repertoire-size bias correction applied to the TCR pairs. In a later analysis, false discovery rates were estimated by permuting HLA or CMV assignments 20 times. In a later analysis, co-occurring TCRs were grouped using DBSCAN, and TCRdist sequence similarity was added for clustering within HLA-allele-positive subsets. Repertoires with fewer than 30,000 or more than 120,000 public chains were left out of co-occurrence clustering, as were about 5 repertoires with anomalous nucleotide sharing. Held by TCRdb, this immuneACCESS table contains in-frame sequences only and omits some clones. Under half of the omission traces to an unresolved V gene where checked; the cause of the rest is unknown. V, J and clone size are taken as reported in that table, and D and trimming were inferred from the DNA itself. For this sample the table gives roughly 130,000 clones, of which 80% were detected only once. The ten most abundant clones make up about 2.6% of the sample.

In total, about 650 healthy bone marrow donors made up the cohort. At the time of sampling, all cohort members were nominally healthy, though unrecorded immune exposures were likely present. The donor was CMV seronegative and belonged to the group of under 400 seronegative cohort members. A peripheral blood sample was provided by each donor, and peripheral blood mononuclear cells were used for TCR beta sequencing. Genomic DNA was extracted from the blood cell samples with the Qiagen DNeasy Blood Extraction Kit. For this clone: Its recognized antigen is unknown. No base-level quality is on record; no much larger clone is a single base apart.

Here is what the overall study found, with its caveats: In a later genetic analysis, fewer N-insertions in productive TCRs were reported among donors in an Asian-associated ancestry cluster than the roughly 700-donor mean. In vitro tests confirmed that a few of the cytomegalovirus-associated TCR beta chains recognize cytomegalovirus antigens. Linkage disequilibrium might explain the correlated functional status among segregating V segments, but an unknown experimental factor could not be ruled out. Broadly in line with IMGT annotations, most TCR beta V segments showed up in productive rearrangements about 87% or about 30% of the time in an earlier analysis of 587 of the donors. Cytomegalovirus status was reported to be diagnosed by the classifier with high specificity and sensitivity in both the original and validation cohorts. Assigning TCR associations to individual alleles was difficult when HLA alleles, especially DR and DQ, strongly co-occurred. Roughly uniform sequencing depth across donors was assumed in presence/absence analyses, although this assumption may not hold. According to a later analysis, most CMV-associated TCR beta chains appeared to be HLA-restricted, and the HLA associations seemed to be driven largely by CMV exposure. Across donors, most TCR sequences were observed very rarely, whereas some public TCRs were present in many individuals. In a later analysis, HLA-associated TCR beta chains were found to be more clonally expanded and to have lower generation probabilities than equally common non-associated chains. According to a later analysis, parvovirus B19, influenza, CMV and Epstein-Barr virus appeared linked to several top co-occurrence clusters. The authors suggested that the approach could potentially be generalized to other disease states and immunological phenotypes. The 87-base-pair reads could not distinguish some IMGT-functional V segments, including TRBV6-2 and TRBV6-3, so those segments were excluded. HLA typing was unavailable for some donors at each locus, so association tests used only the typed subset. According to a later analysis, TCR association rates differed among HLA loci, with DRB1 alleles showing the most associated TCRs and HLA-C alleles showing the fewest. Specific HLA alleles were associated with more than 15,000 TCR beta sequences at a false discovery rate of 0.05 in a later analysis. A later genetic analysis associated a missense DCLRE1C variant with V-gene and J-gene trimming of TCR beta chains, and an independent cohort replicated the association. In the study, around 160 TCR beta chains were listed as associated with cytomegalovirus. The earlier analysis of about 600 of the donors excluded approximately 15 rarely observed V segments, including chromosome 9 orphons, because counts were too low. A cluster of highly shared sequence variants was judged likely to represent a technical artifact of the sequencing pipeline. A further reported finding was that TCR beta sequences accurately predicted the HLA-A and HLA-B alleles for most subjects in the first cohort. In this cohort, only TCR beta chains were sequenced, and detectable features were limited by the absence of alpha or paired-chain data. For the cohort, immune exposure information was limited to CMV serostatus.

In the germline V gene (reference sequence), CDR1 corresponds to GTSNPN and CDR2 to SVGIG. The CDR3 covers 14 residues, taking in both the cysteine and the phenylalanine. The sequence is cut down to CDR3 DNA, 42 bases in frame from base 1. Deletion took 3 bases off V and 7 bases off J, with a span of 18 bases between the germline ends. This TCR came from a man between 25 and 39 years old in good health and CMV-seronegative. Material: PBMCs. The chain links TRBV30 with TRBJ1-1, with TRBD1 perhaps the D gene, on 6 matching bases. The nucleotide sequence reads as follows: TGTGCCTGGAGCCGGACCGCAGGGGCGAGTGAAGCTTTCTTT. Its protein reads: CAWSRTAGASEAFF.